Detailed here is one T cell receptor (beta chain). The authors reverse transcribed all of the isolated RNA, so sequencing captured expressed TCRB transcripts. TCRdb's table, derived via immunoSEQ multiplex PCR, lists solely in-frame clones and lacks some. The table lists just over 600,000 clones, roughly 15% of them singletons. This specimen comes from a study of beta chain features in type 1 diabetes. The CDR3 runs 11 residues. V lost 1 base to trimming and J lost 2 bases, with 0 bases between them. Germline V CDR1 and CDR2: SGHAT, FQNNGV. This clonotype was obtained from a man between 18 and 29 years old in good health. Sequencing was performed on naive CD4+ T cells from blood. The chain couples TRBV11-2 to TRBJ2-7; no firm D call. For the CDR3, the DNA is TGTGCCAGCAGCTTAGCCTACGAGCAGTACTTC. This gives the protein CASSLAYEQYF.